The sample holds many counts of the clone carrying this TCR beta chain. Its matching antigen is unknown. A single record per CDR3 protein comes from TCRdb applying MiXCR to the reads. This table holds about 46,000 distinct CDR3 sequences, 20% to 25% found once. The sample belongs to a study of T cell repertoires in cytomegalovirus infection. The wider study: CMV infection together with matching HLA type was indicated by public TCR beta signatures. Study conclusions and caveats: The ex vivo response was dominated by HLA-C-restricted CMV-specific TCR beta clonotypes. Accumulated public TCR beta family frequency recognized individuals carrying CMV together with the relevant HLA.

Trimming removed 5 bases from V and 3 bases from J; junction bases left unmatched: 9. Germline CDR1 and CDR2: MNHEY and SVGEGT. The CDR3 runs to 15 residues. Sequenced input: PBMCs, sequenced either directly or after in vitro stimulation (not recorded which). V usage is TRBV6-2 or TRBV6-3 and J usage is TRBJ1-1; TRBD1 agrees at 7 bases. This TCR came from a human donor in good health (CMV status not recorded). Some clones in this sample may be carry-over from other donors' samples. The CDR3: CASSTPTGAYTEAFF. The CDR3 bases are TGTGCCAGCAGTACACCAACAGGGGCCTACACTGAAGCTTTCTTT.